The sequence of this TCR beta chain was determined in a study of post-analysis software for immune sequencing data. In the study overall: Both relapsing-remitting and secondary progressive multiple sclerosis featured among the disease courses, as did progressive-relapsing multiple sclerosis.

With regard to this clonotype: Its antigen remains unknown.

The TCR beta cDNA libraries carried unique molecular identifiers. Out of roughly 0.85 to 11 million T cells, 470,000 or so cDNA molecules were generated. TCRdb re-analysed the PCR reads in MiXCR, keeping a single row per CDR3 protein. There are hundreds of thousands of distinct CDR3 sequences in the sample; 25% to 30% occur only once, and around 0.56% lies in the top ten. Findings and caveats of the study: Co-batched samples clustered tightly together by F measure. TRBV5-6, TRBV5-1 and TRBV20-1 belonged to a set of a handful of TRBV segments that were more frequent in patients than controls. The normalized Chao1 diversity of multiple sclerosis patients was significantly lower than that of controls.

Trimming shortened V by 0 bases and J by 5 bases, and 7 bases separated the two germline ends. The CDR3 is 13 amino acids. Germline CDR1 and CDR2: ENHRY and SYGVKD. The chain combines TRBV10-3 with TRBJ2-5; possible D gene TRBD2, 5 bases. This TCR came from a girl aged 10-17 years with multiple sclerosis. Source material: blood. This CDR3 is CAISESWEETQYF. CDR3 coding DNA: TGTGCCATCAGTGAGTCGTGGGAGGAGACCCAGTACTTC.